One and the same sample provided the 14 T cell receptor beta chains below, sequenced in a study of blood T cell repertoires in COVID-19. This table comes from immunoSEQ multiplex PCR, and its TCRdb copy is limited to in-frame clones, with some not included. The profile shows approximately 150,000 clones, 83% of them singletons. Material for sequencing was peripheral blood. The receptors here all came from an elderly woman with acute or convalescent COVID-19.

The chain carries TRBV24-1 and TRBJ1-2; D possibly corresponds to TRBD1 (6 bases). The length of the CDR3 is 16 residues. Germline CDR1 reads KGHDR; CDR2 reads SFDVKD. V was pared by 5 bases and J by 4 bases, with 19 bases between. The CDR3 region is CATSGGSGGESYGYTF. CDR3 sequence (DNA): TGTGCCACCAGTGGGGGATCGGGGGGCGAAAGCTATGGCTACACCTTC.

The V gene is TRBV18, the J gene TRBJ2-5; tentative D call: TRBD1 (6 bases). The CDR3 length is 15 residues. Germline lookup yields CDR1 KGHSH and CDR2 LQKENI. V was clipped by 3 bases and J by 4 bases, with 15 bases between them. This CDR3 is CASSPIGGVGETQYF. CDR3 nucleotides: TGTGCCAGCTCACCTATAGGGGGAGTTGGAGAGACCCAGTACTTC.

This clone was observed a single time. The chain has TRBV7-5 and TRBJ1-5; the tabulated D call, TRBD1, remains unverified against the DNA. TRBV7-5 is annotated as a pseudogene. The CDR3 totals 18 residues. The CDR3 is CARSLLVRRDRGDQPQHF. The CDR3 bases are TGTGCCAGAAGCTTATTGGTACGGAGAGACAGGGGTGATCAGCCCCAGCATTTT.

The chain uses TRBV6-5 and TRBJ2-1; D is possibly TRBD1 (5 bases). Germline CDR1 and CDR2: MNHEY and SVGAGI. V was cut by 10 bases and J by 2 bases, with 9 bases left in between. The CDR3 runs to 12 residues. CDR3 protein: CATTGTYNEQFF. The CDR3 coding sequence is TGTGCCACCACAGGTACCTACAATGAGCAGTTCTTC.

Details on this clone: Relative to the germline gene, one junction end is altered; a read error may explain this. The V call is TRBV12-3 or TRBV12-4, the J call TRBJ2-7; perhaps TRBD1 as D (6 bases). The length of the CDR3 is 13 residues. The CDR3 nucleotides are TGTGCCAGCACTAAGGGGGAAGCTGGAATGGTGAACTTC. Translated, it gives CASTKGEAGMVNF.

The genes are TRBV5-1 and TRBJ2-3; 13 nucleotides align to TRBD2. Germline lookup yields CDR1 SGHRS and CDR2 YFSETQ. V was clipped by 3 bases and J by 2 bases; unmatched bases: 6. This CDR3 is built from 17 residues. CDR3 DNA sequence: TGCGCCAGCAGCTCCGGGACTAGCGGGAATCCCACAGATACGCAGTATTTT. It encodes CASSSGTSGNPTDTQYF.

The rearrangement uses TRBV5-6 and TRBJ1-4; no definite D call. CDR1 is SGHDT and CDR2 is YYEEEE in the germline V gene. CDR3 length equals 13 residues. Trimming pared 4 bases from V and 10 bases from J, leaving 14 bases between. The CDR3 protein is CASSESNTGKLFF. The CDR3 nucleotides read TGTGCCAGCAGCGAGTCGAACACGGGAAAACTGTTTTTT.

This sequence joins TRBV5-1 and TRBJ2-7, with D perhaps TRBD1 (5 bases). The CDR3 runs 13 residues. The germline V gene encodes CDR1 SGHRS and CDR2 YFSETQ. Trimming left V 1 base short and J 7 bases short, with 12 bases between. CDR3 amino acids: CASSLSGHREQYF. For the CDR3, the DNA is TGCGCCAGCAGCTTGTCAGGACACAGGGAGCAGTACTTC.

The CDR3: CASSTNDRHQETQYF. CDR3 nucleotide sequence: TGTGCCAGCAGCACGAACGACAGGCACCAAGAGACCCAGTACTTC. The J gene is TRBJ2-5, the V gene TRBV7-2; TRBD1 is a possible D gene (6 bases). V lost 5 bases, J lost 0 bases, and 13 bases lay in between. Germline CDR1 SGHTA, CDR2 FQGNSA. This CDR3 has 15 residues.

CDR3 region: CASSRWGRQRATNEKLFF. The CDR3 DNA is TGTGCCAGTAGCCGATGGGGGCGACAACGGGCAACTAATGAAAAACTGTTTTTT. The chain has TRBV19 and TRBJ1-4, with D maybe TRBD1 (6 bases). V lost 6 bases and J lost 0, with 20 bases in between. The CDR3 has 18 residues. Germline CDR1 reads LNHDA; CDR2 reads SQIVND (reference sequence).

The V call is TRBV7-2, the J call TRBJ1-1; 7 bases match TRBD1. Germline CDR1 and CDR2: SGHTA and FQGNSA. The V segment lost 1 base and the J segment 7 bases; nucleotides outside the gene matches: 3. The CDR3 consists of 13 residues. This chain's CDR3 is CASSLERDSEAFF. CDR3 bases: TGTGCCAGCAGCTTAGAAAGGGACAGTGAAGCTTTCTTT.

J is TRBJ1-1 and V is TRBV14, with a weak D call TRBD1 (6 bases). Germline V CDR1 and CDR2: SGHDN, FVKESK. Trimming shortened V by 1 base and J by 4 bases, and 10 bases separated the two germline ends. This CDR3 has 14 amino acids. CDR3 bases: TGTGCCAGCAGCCAAGGGTACAGGGCCACTGAAGCTTTCTTT. Its translation is CASSQGYRATEAFF.

The rearrangement joins TRBV4-2 to TRBJ1-6; 8 nucleotides line up with TRBD1. Germline V gene lookup returns CDR1 LGHNA and CDR2 YNFKEQ. The V gene end was trimmed by 8 bases and the J gene end by 7 bases; junction bases not matched to a gene: 10. The CDR3 consists of 15 residues. The CDR3 sequence: CASSLGQGENSPLHF. CDR3 in DNA: TGTGCCAGCTCCCTCGGACAGGGTGAGAATTCACCCCTCCACTTT.

The V call is TRBV11-2, the J call TRBJ1-1; 10 bases are a match to TRBD1. CDR1 is SGHAT and CDR2 is FQNNGV in the germline V gene. CDR3 length: 15 residues. V gave up 5 bases and J gave up 2 bases; unmatched junction bases: 5. The CDR3 spells CASSPGTGANTEAFF. As DNA, the CDR3 is TGTGCCAGCAGCCCCGGGACAGGGGCCAACACTGAAGCTTTCTTT. The full variable domain, rest sourced from reference TRBV11-2 and TRBJ1-1, is EAGVAQSPRYKIIEKRQSVAFWCNPISGHATLYWYQQILGQGPKLLIQFQNNGVVDDSQLPKDRFSAERLKGVDSTLKIQPAKLEDSAVYLCASSPGTGANTEAFFGQGTRLTVV.